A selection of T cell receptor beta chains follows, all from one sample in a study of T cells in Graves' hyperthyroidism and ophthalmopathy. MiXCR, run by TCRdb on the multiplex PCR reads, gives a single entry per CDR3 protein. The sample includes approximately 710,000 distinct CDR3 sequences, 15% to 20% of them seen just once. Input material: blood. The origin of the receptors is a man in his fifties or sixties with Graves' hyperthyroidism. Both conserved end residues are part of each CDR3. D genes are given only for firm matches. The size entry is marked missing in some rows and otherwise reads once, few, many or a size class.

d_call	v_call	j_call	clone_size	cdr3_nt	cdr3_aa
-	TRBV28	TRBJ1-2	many	TGTGCCAGCAGTTTGCCCAGCTATGGCTACACCTTC	CASSLPSYGYTF
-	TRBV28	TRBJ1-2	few	TGTGCCACCCTCCTAGTCACGTTTAGTAACTATGGCTACACCTTC	CATLLVTFSNYGYTF
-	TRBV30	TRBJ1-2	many	TGTGCCTGGAGACGGGATAACTATGGCTACACCTTC	CAWRRDNYGYTF
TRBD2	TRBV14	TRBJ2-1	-	TGTGCCAGCAGCCAAGACCAGCGGGGGGCATTCTTC	CASSQDQRGAFF
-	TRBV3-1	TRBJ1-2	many	TGTGCCAGCAGCCAAAAGGGGGAAGCTAACTATGGCTACACCTTC	CASSQKGEANYGYTF
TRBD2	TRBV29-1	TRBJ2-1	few	TGCAGCGTTTTGGCCGGGACTAGCGGGAGTGGTGAGCAGTTCTTC	CSVLAGTSGSGEQFF
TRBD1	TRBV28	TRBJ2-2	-	TGTGCCAGCAGTTTCCCAGGGGGCATCACCGGGGAGCTGTTTTTT	CASSFPGGITGELFF
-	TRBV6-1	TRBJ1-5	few	TGTGCCAGCAGTAAAAGAAGGAGCAATCAGCCCCAGCATTTT	CASSKRRSNQPQHF
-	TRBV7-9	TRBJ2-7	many	TGTGCCAGCAGCTGGGACCATGCCTACGAGCAGTACTTC	CASSWDHAYEQYF
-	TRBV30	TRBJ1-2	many	TGTGCCTGGAGTAGTTTTGGCTATGGCTACACCTTC	CAWSSFGYGYTF
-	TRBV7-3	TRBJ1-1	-	TGTGCCAGCAGCTTAGCTGGGAAACCGGGGACTGAAGCTTTCTTT	CASSLAGKPGTEAFF
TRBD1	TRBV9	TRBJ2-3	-	TGTGCCAGCAGCGACCCGACAGGGTCCTTCACAGATACGCAGTATTTT	CASSDPTGSFTDTQYF
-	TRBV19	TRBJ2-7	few	TGTGCCAGTAGCGATGGGACTCCCTACGAGCAGTACTTC	CASSDGTPYEQYF
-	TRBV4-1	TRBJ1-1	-	TGCGCCAGCAGCCAAGTAGAGCTGAACGAAATGAACACTGAAGCTTTCTTT	CASSQVELNEMNTEAFF
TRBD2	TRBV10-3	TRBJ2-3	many	TGTGCCATCAGTGCAGACCAGACACTAGCGGCAACGCAGTATTTT	CAISADQTLAATQYF
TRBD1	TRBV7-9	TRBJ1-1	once	TGTGCCAGCAGCCAACAGGGGACTCGGACTGAAGCTTTCTTT	CASSQQGTRTEAFF
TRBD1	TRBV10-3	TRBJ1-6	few	TGTGCCATCATGGGGACAGATAATTCACCCCTCCACTTT	CAIMGTDNSPLHF
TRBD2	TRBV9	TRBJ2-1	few	TGTGCCAGCAGCCCCCCCCAGGGGGCTAGCGGGAGAAGGTCCTACAATGAGCAGTTCTTC	CASSPPQGASGRRSYNEQFF
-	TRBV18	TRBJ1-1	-	TGTGCCAGCTCACCTCGACAGGCGGTGAACACTGAAGCTTTCTTT	CASSPRQAVNTEAFF
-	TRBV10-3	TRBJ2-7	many	TGTGCCATCAGTGAGTCGACGCCTTACAGGGCCTCATCCTACGAGCAGTACTTC	CAISESTPYRASSYEQYF
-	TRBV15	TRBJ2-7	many	TGTGCCACCAGCAGTAGACAGAGCTCCTACGAGCAGTACTTC	CATSSRQSSYEQYF
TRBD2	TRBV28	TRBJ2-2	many	TGTGCCAGCAGTGTACCGGGACTAGCAAGACCGGACACCGGGGAGCTGTTTTTT	CASSVPGLARPDTGELFF
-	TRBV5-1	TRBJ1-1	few	TGCGCCAGCAGCCCCGGGTGGAAGAACACTGAAGCTTTCTTT	CASSPGWKNTEAFF
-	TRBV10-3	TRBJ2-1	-	TGTGCCATCAGTGGGGGGGAGTTTTCCTACAATGAGCAGTTCTTC	CAISGGEFSYNEQFF
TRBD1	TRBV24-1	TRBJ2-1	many	TGTGCCACCAGTGACCCGCTCACACAGGGGGCCAGGTACAATGAGCAGTTCTTC	CATSDPLTQGARYNEQFF
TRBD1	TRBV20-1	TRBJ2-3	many	TGCAGTGCTGGGGACAGGGGGCACACAGATACGCAGTATTTT	CSAGDRGHTDTQYF
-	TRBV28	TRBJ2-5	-	TGTGCCAGCAGTTTACAGGACTTGTTGAAGACCCAGTACTTC	CASSLQDLLKTQYF
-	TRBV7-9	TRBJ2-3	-	TGTGCCAGCAGCTTAGACGGGGGAATTCAGTATTTT	CASSLDGGIQYF
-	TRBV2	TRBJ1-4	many	TGTGCCAGCAGTGCGGATTCCCCGGGTGAAAAACTGTTTTTT	CASSADSPGEKLFF